The next 10 T cell receptor beta chains were all read from a single sample in a study of blood T cell repertoires in COVID-19. The table came from immunoSEQ multiplex PCR; TCRdb's copy has only in-frame clones and leaves some out. The sample contains under 60,000 clones, roughly 90% of which appear only once. Source material: peripheral blood. The origin of the receptors is a human donor in a cohort sampled during active COVID-19.

This chain joins TRBV28 and TRBJ2-7, with 8 bases matching TRBD1. CDR3 length: 15 residues. Germline V gives CDR1 MDHEN, CDR2 SYDVKM. Trimming took 4 bases from V and 5 from J; bases not matched to a gene: 10. This CDR3 reads CASSSPRRTGNEQYF. In DNA, the CDR3 is TGTGCCAGCAGTTCCCCCCGAAGGACAGGGAACGAGCAGTACTTC.

This clone occurred once. The rearrangement links TRBV28 to TRBJ1-4, with D perhaps TRBD1 (6 bases). This CDR3 is built from 14 residues. Germline V gene sequence: CDR1 MDHEN, CDR2 SYDVKM. The V end was cut by 8 bases, the J end by 10 bases, with 20 bases between. Here the CDR3 DNA reads TGTGCCAGCGCAAACCCTCAACAGGGTAGAAAACTGTTTTTT. It encodes CASANPQQGRKLFF.

The chain couples TRBV24-1 to TRBJ1-2; perhaps TRBD1 as D (6 bases). The CDR3 loop spans 14 amino acids. Germline V gene lookup returns CDR1 KGHDR and CDR2 SFDVKD. The ends were cut back, 5 bases at V and 3 bases at J, with 12 bases in the middle. CDR3 DNA sequence: TGTGCCACCAGTGCAACAGGGATTGACTATGGCTACACCTTC. Its translation: CATSATGIDYGYTF.

The V call is TRBV20-1, the J call TRBJ2-1; 9 nucleotides agree with TRBD2. Per germline, CDR1 DFQATT and CDR2 SNEGSKA (reference sequence). V trimming: 7 bases; J trimming: 7 bases; junction bases outside the gene matches: 2. The CDR3 has 11 amino acids. CDR3 in amino acids: CSVAGVNEQFF. Here the CDR3 DNA reads TGCAGTGTAGCGGGAGTTAATGAGCAGTTCTTC.

The rearrangement uses TRBV6-5 and TRBJ2-7; 7 bases fit TRBD1. Germline V gene lookup returns CDR1 MNHEY and CDR2 SVGAGI. This CDR3 has 14 residues. With 5 bases clipped from V and 5 bases from J, the junction kept 9 bases outside the gene matches. The CDR3 spells CASSRRDSIHEQYF. The CDR3 DNA sequence: TGTGCCAGCAGTCGACGGGACAGTATCCACGAGCAGTACTTC.

The chain uses TRBV10-1 and TRBJ2-1; 9 nucleotides line up with TRBD2. The germline CDR1 and CDR2 sequences are WNHNN and SYGVQD (reference sequence). The CDR3 length is 17 residues. J was trimmed by 1 base and V by 0 bases; bases with no gene match: 4. The CDR3 DNA reads as TGCGCCAGCAGTGAGTCGATTGCGGGAGGGTCCTACAATGAGCAGTTCTTC. Its translation: CASSESIAGGSYNEQFF.

The chain carries TRBV6-1 and TRBJ2-7; TRBD2 agrees at 10 bases. Germline V gives CDR1 MNHNS, CDR2 SASEGT. With V trimmed by 2 bases and J by 5 bases, 12 bases remained unmatched. The CDR3 length is 17 residues. The CDR3 DNA reads TGTGCCAGCAGTGAAAATGGCCTAGCGGGAGTGAGGAACGAGCAGTACGTC. This sequence encodes CASSENGLAGVRNEQYV.

This rearrangement joins TRBV7-2 to TRBJ2-7, with D maybe TRBD1 (6 bases). V lost 5 bases and J 4 bases, leaving 15 bases between the germline ends. The CDR3 loop spans 14 amino acids. Germline CDR1 and CDR2: SGHTA and FQGNSA. The CDR3 DNA follows: TGTGCCAGCAGCCCCCTCACAGGGCGGTACGAGCAGTACTTC. It encodes CASSPLTGRYEQYF.

The chain recombines TRBV5-6 with TRBJ2-4; D is unclear. The V and J ends lost 0 bases and 6 bases respectively, with 10 bases between them. Per germline, CDR1 SGHDT and CDR2 YYEEEE. The CDR3 consists of 14 residues. CDR3 coding DNA: TGTGCCAGCAGCTTGGCTTTTGAGATAAACATTCAGTACTTC. Its protein is CASSLAFEINIQYF.

The V call is TRBV9, the J call TRBJ2-7, with D perhaps matching TRBD1 (5 bases). Germline values: CDR1 SGDLS, CDR2 YYNGEE. The ends were cut back, 0 bases at V and 0 bases at J, with 10 bases in the middle. The CDR3 extends over 15 amino acids. The CDR3 bases are TGTGCCAGCAGCGTAGAGGCTGACAGCTCCTACGAGCAGTACTTC. This gives the protein CASSVEADSSYEQYF.